Listed below are T cell receptor beta chains from one sample, sequenced in a study of cytomegalovirus exposure and HLA in healthy donors. Using immunoSEQ multiplex PCR, the repertoire was profiled, and TCRdb retains in-frame clones only, with some absent. The repertoire includes about 98,000 clones, under 75% of them detected once, and 1.2% sits in the top ten. What was sequenced was PBMCs. Every receptor here comes from a female donor in good health and CMV-seronegative. The CDR3 runs from the conserved cysteine through the conserved F or W. Size is stated for part of the rows, as once, few or many counts, or as a class when the clone is expanded.

CDR3 | size | V
CASRGTGRNQPQHF | . | TRBV2
CASSHRGNTEAFF | many | TRBV19
CASRELQAEAFF | . | TRBV11-2
CASSNRLAGGYEQYF | . | TRBV4-1
CASSYPKWADEAFF | . | TRBV6-5
CASTMNRGAYTEAFF | . | TRBV2
CAWKGGGDQPQHF | few | TRBV30
CAFERDTGSPLHF | . | TRBV30
CASSSSTNTGELFF | . | TRBV2
CASSPPGTGAYGYTF | . | TRBV5-6
CAWSAAGTGSQPQHF | . | TRBV30
CASSAGLIYGYTF | few | TRBV9
CASSLYAAGTSGSYEQFF | once | TRBV27
CASSLAGAGTGELFF | . | TRBV7-6
CAWSVVAPNTEAFF | . | TRBV30
CSLWKGSGGTGELFF | . | TRBV29-1
CASSQEDRASDTQYF | . | TRBV4-1
CASSLDREREKLFF | . | TRBV27
CAWSAPNIRNTEAFF | . | TRBV30
CASSYSAGAYDEQFF | . | TRBV6-6
CASSIPSGVPNRAGELFF | . | TRBV19
CASSMATDNEQFF | . | TRBV7-3
CASSLGTENTEAFF | . | TRBV5-1
CASSLRGGYYGYTF | . | TRBV11-3
CASSQGLEYDPFF | . | TRBV4-3
CASRTGLGAFF | . | TRBV25-1
CASKLRTGNTEAFF | . | TRBV6-5
CASSPILAGASKNIQYF | . | TRBV18
CAWSGSQGARNTEAFF | . | TRBV30
CASSRTEGAYNEQFF | . | TRBV7-6
CASSPPGGASSYEQYF | . | TRBV19
CASSQGLVAKNIQYF | . | TRBV4-1
CASSPGQVGTDTQYF | few | TRBV18
CASSLDRVELFF | once | TRBV4-2
CASSTSGLGEQYF | once | TRBV7-3
CASSLALQGNTEAFF | . | TRBV7-9
CASSQLAGAYNEQFF | . | TRBV6-5
CASSLPDRVETQYF | . | TRBV19
CAWSVRDATQYF | . | TRBV30
CASRPRQGNSPLHF | . | TRBV11-3
CASSQEGRRTFGNEQFF | many | TRBV14
CASSQGQTSGRFTGELFF | . | TRBV4-1
CASSRPGQGVYEQYF | . | TRBV19
CASSQDLIKGQGKDEQYF | . | TRBV4-2
CASSLLGGGEKLFF | . | TRBV7-2
CASSYSREKLFF | . | TRBV6-5
CASSLLGQGGDGRYNEQFF | . | TRBV11-2
CAWQDIAYNEQFF | . | TRBV30
CASSEAPEGARGAFF | . | TRBV6-1
CASREGAPQETQHF | . | TRBV6-1
CASSEAVGENYGYTF | . | TRBV6-1
CASSPGTGGGSGSYEQYF | . | TRBV4-3
CASSPTEETQYF | . | TRBV6-5